The 30 T cell receptor beta chains given below trace back to one sample, sequenced in a study of blood T cell repertoires in COVID-19. Profiling relied on immunoSEQ multiplex PCR, and the TCRdb table lists in-frame clones only, not all of them. The sample carries about 100,000 clones, around 85% recorded once. Sequencing input: peripheral blood. The receptors were sampled from a man aged 50 or older with active or convalescent COVID-19.

CDR3 sequence: CASSQAPPGTGVSYEQYF. As DNA, the CDR3 is TGCGCCAGCAGCCAAGCTCCGCCCGGGACAGGGGTCTCCTACGAGCAGTACTTC. The J gene is TRBJ2-7, the V gene TRBV4-1; 10 nucleotides match TRBD1. V gave up 1 base and J gave up 0 bases; unmatched junction bases: 9. Germline assignment: CDR1 MGHRA and CDR2 YSYEKL. CDR3 length: 18 amino acids.

The chain joins TRBV18 to TRBJ1-2, with 10 bases lining up with TRBD1. Germline V CDR1 and CDR2: KGHSH, LQKENI. Trimming removed 5 bases from V and 3 bases from J; junction bases left unmatched: 9. The CDR3 contains 16 residues. The CDR3 DNA follows: TGTGCCAGCTCAACTATAGCCGGGACAGGGGACTATGGCTACACCTTC. Its translation: CASSTIAGTGDYGYTF.

The chain combines TRBV7-9 with TRBJ1-2, with TRBD1 identical over 7 bases. This CDR3 is built from 15 residues. The V gene's germline CDR1 is SEHNR and CDR2 FQNEAQ (reference sequence). V shed 2 bases and J 4 bases; nucleotides not matched to a gene: 7. CDR3 coding DNA: TGTGCCAGCAGCTTATCCGGGACAGAGACCTATGGCTACACCTTC. Its protein is CASSLSGTETYGYTF.

The chain uses TRBV24-1 and TRBJ2-1; 11 positions match TRBD2. The junction had 6 bases not matched to a gene; V was cut back by 3 bases and J by 6 bases. This CDR3 comprises 16 residues. Per the germline V gene, CDR1 is KGHDR and CDR2 is SFDVKD. CDR3 nucleotide sequence: TGTGCCACCAGTGATCCGGGACTAGCGGATCCCAATGAGCAGTTCTTC. Amino acid sequence: CATSDPGLADPNEQFF.

CDR3 region: CSVDAGGNYGYTF. The DNA for the CDR3 is TGCAGCGTTGACGCAGGGGGCAACTATGGCTACACCTTC. The chain joins TRBV29-1 to TRBJ1-2, with 8 bases lining up with TRBD1. CDR1 and CDR2 (germline): SQVTM, ANQGSEA. The CDR3 loop spans 13 amino acids. The trim removed 3 bases at V and 2 bases at J, leaving 2 bases unmatched. Full variable domain (missing parts from reference TRBV29-1 and TRBJ1-2): SAVISQKPSRDICQRGTSLTIQCQVDSQVTMMFWYRQQPGQSLTLIATANQGSEATYESGFVIDKFPISRPNLTFSTLTVSNMSPEDSSIYLCSVDAGGNYGYTFGSGTRLTVV.

CDR3 coding DNA: TGCAGCGTTTCCCTAACTCGGGACAGCAATTCACCCCTCCACTTT. Its translation: CSVSLTRDSNSPLHF. The chain links TRBV29-1 to TRBJ1-6, with TRBD1 matching 7 bases. Germline V gene lookup returns CDR1 SQVTM and CDR2 ANQGSEA. V was clipped by 5 bases and J by 7 bases; unmatched bases: 11. This CDR3 comprises 15 residues.

V is TRBV19 and J is TRBJ1-2; D ambiguous. The V end lost 6 bases, the J end lost 6 bases, and 20 bases lay between the germline ends. The CDR3 consists of 15 residues. Germline assignment: CDR1 LNHDA and CDR2 SQIVND (reference sequence). CDR3 protein: CASSPGGGRADGYTF. CDR3 bases: TGTGCCAGTAGCCCCGGAGGAGGAAGGGCGGATGGCTACACCTTC. The entire variable domain, with the rest obtained from reference TRBV19 and TRBJ1-2, is as follows: DGGITQSPKYLFRKEGQNVTLSCEQNLNHDAMYWYRQDPGQGLRLIYYSQIVNDFQKGDIAEGYSVSREKKESFPLTVTSAQKNPTAFYLCASSPGGGRADGYTFGSGTRLTVV.

The chain combines TRBV18 with TRBJ1-2; 7 positions match TRBD1. Trimming took 3 bases from V and 5 from J; bases not matched to a gene: 6. This CDR3 has 14 residues. Germline CDR1 KGHSH, CDR2 LQKENI. The CDR3 loop reads CASSPGTAVYGYTF. The CDR3 region has the DNA TGTGCCAGCTCACCCGGGACAGCGGTTTATGGCTACACCTTC.

In this sample, this clone turned up once. This chain links TRBV11-2 with TRBJ1-2, with D hard to call. CDR1 and CDR2 (germline): SGHAT, FQNNGV. The V gene lost 5 bases and the J gene lost 5 bases, with 12 bases spanning the gap. This CDR3 is 13 amino acids long. CDR3 DNA: TGTGCCAGCAGCCCTAGACGGCCTTATGGCTACACCTTC. Amino acids: CASSPRRPYGYTF.

V gene TRBV14 combines with J gene TRBJ2-5, with D maybe TRBD1 (5 bases). Germline assignment: CDR1 SGHDN and CDR2 FVKESK. CDR3 length equals 11 residues. V was cut by 0 bases and J by 9 bases, with 5 bases left in between. For the CDR3, the DNA is TGTGCCAGCAGCCAAGAAGGGGCCCAGTACTTC. Encoded protein: CASSQEGAQYF. The variable domain in full, with the rest retrieved from reference TRBV14 and TRBJ2-5, is EAGVTQFPSHSVIEKGQTVTLRCDPISGHDNLYWYRRVMGKEIKFLLHFVKESKQDESGMPNNRFLAERTGGTYSTLKVQPAELEDSGVYFCASSQEGAQYFGPGTRLLVL.

The CDR3 protein is CASSRGTMDTQYF. The CDR3 DNA is TGTGCCAGCTCACGAGGGACTATGGATACGCAGTATTTT. The chain recombines TRBV18 with TRBJ2-3; 7 positions agree with TRBD2. The CDR3 contains 13 residues. In germline, CDR1 is KGHSH, CDR2 LQKENI. The ends lost 4 bases at V and 6 bases at J; junction bases unmatched: 4.

The genes are TRBV6-5 and TRBJ2-4, with 7 bases aligning to TRBD1. V shed 6 bases, J shed 12 bases, and the junction held 8 bases outside the gene matches. The CDR3 is 12 residues long. In germline, CDR1 is MNHEY, CDR2 SVGAGI. The CDR3 sequence: CASRDSTGAQYF. The DNA for the CDR3 is TGTGCCAGCAGAGATAGTACAGGGGCTCAGTACTTC.

The chain employs TRBV20-1 and TRBJ2-5; TRBD2 agrees at 12 bases. Trimming cost V 3 bases and J 5 bases; bases outside gene matches: 10. Germline assignment: CDR1 DFQATT and CDR2 SNEGSKA (reference sequence). The CDR3 contains 16 residues. The CDR3 spells CSASVASGRAEETQYF. CDR3 sequence (DNA): TGCAGTGCTAGTGTGGCTAGCGGGAGGGCAGAGGAGACCCAGTACTTC.

V and J are TRBV2 and TRBJ1-6; D unclear. The length of the CDR3 is 16 residues. The germline gives CDR1 SNHLY, CDR2 FYNNEI. Deletions cut 2 bases from V and 9 bases from J, with 17 bases between. The CDR3: CASSERSGLGGSPLHF. The CDR3 DNA sequence: TGTGCCAGCAGTGAACGCAGTGGCCTTGGCGGTTCACCCCTCCACTTT.

This clone was detected many times. CDR3 sequence: CAWSDGLAGAYEQYF. The DNA for the CDR3 is TGTGCCTGGAGTGACGGACTAGCGGGAGCCTACGAGCAGTACTTC. V and J are TRBV30 and TRBJ2-7; 13 nucleotides agree with TRBD2. CDR3 length: 15 residues. V shed 1 base, J shed 2 bases, and the junction held 2 bases outside the gene matches. The germline V gene has CDR1 GTSNPN and CDR2 SVGIG (reference sequence).

This chain uses TRBV5-4 with TRBJ1-1; D not resolved. Trimming removed 0 bases at V and 0 bases at J, with 9 bases between. Germline V lookup: CDR1 SGHNT, CDR2 YYREEE (reference sequence). The CDR3 extends over 15 amino acids. As DNA, the CDR3 is TGTGCCAGCAGCTTGGGAGGAGGGATGAACACTGAAGCTTTCTTT. This sequence encodes CASSLGGGMNTEAFF.

The chain links TRBV5-1 to TRBJ2-1; D perhaps matches TRBD1 (6 bases). Trimming cost V 2 bases and J 5 bases, with 8 bases left between them. Germline loops: CDR1 SGHRS, CDR2 YFSETQ. This CDR3 region has 13 residues. The CDR3 here is CASSFEGDNEQFF. The CDR3 bases are TGCGCCAGCAGCTTCGAGGGGGACAATGAGCAGTTCTTC.

The rearrangement joins TRBV6-6 to TRBJ1-3; unclear D gene. Trimming left V 6 bases short and J 3 bases short, with 9 bases between. Per the germline V gene, CDR1 is MNHNY and CDR2 is SVGAGI (reference sequence). The CDR3 contains 13 residues. The CDR3 nucleotides read TGTGCCAGCAGCCCAACGGTTGGAAACACCATATATTTT. It codes for CASSPTVGNTIYF.

J is TRBJ1-4 and V is TRBV11-3; D is ambiguous. Trimming took 4 bases from V and 0 from J, leaving 12 bases between them. The CDR3 covers 16 residues. Germline values: CDR1 SGHNT, CDR2 YENEEA. In DNA form, the CDR3 reads TGTGCCAGCAGCTCCCCCCCGGGTGCAACTAATGAAAAACTGTTTTTT. This gives the protein CASSSPPGATNEKLFF.

The rearrangement uses TRBV5-1 and TRBJ2-1, with 7 nucleotides matching TRBD1. Germline values: CDR1 SGHRS, CDR2 YFSETQ. Germline trimming cut 4 bases from V and 4 bases from J; bases unmatched to any gene: 8. This CDR3 is 15 amino acids long. The DNA of the CDR3 is TGCGCCAGCAGCATGGGGACAGTGGGTTACAATGAGCAGTTCTTC. Translated, it gives CASSMGTVGYNEQFF. The whole variable domain, remainder taken from reference TRBV5-1 and TRBJ2-1, is KAGVTQTPRYLIKTRGQQVTLSCSPISGHRSVSWYQQTPGQGLQFLFEYFSETQRNKGNFPGRFSGRQFSNSRSEMNVSTLELGDSALYLCASSMGTVGYNEQFFGPGTRLTVL.

The V and J genes are TRBV30 and TRBJ1-2, with D perhaps matching TRBD1 (6 bases). CDR1 and CDR2 (germline): GTSNPN, SVGIG (reference sequence). This CDR3 region has 15 residues. Trimming took off 5 bases at V and 5 bases at J, with 21 bases between the two ends. CDR3 nucleotides: TGTGCCTGGTTCCCCCGGGGGGCAGTAAGGTATGGCTACACCTTC. Residues: CAWFPRGAVRYGYTF.

The chain recombines TRBV5-1 with TRBJ1-2; 8 nucleotides line up with TRBD1. CDR3 length: 15 amino acids. V was pared by 0 bases and J by 7 bases, with 8 bases of the junction left unmatched. Germline values: CDR1 SGHRS, CDR2 YFSETQ. CDR3 nucleotide sequence: TGCGCCAGCAGCTTGGGGACAGGGACAAGTTCTGGCTACACCTTC. It translates to CASSLGTGTSSGYTF.

The rearrangement links TRBV7-3 to TRBJ2-3; 8 bases are a match to TRBD2. J was trimmed by 0 bases and V by 5 bases; bases with no gene match: 7. Germline CDR1 and CDR2: SGHTA and FQGTGA. The CDR3 is 16 residues long. Here the CDR3 reads CASSPRGGTSTDTQYF. CDR3 bases: TGTGCCAGCAGCCCACGCGGGGGGACTAGCACAGATACGCAGTATTTT.

This clone was seen just once. The chain carries TRBV7-9 and TRBJ2-2; TRBD2 matches at 7 bases. CDR1 is SEHNR and CDR2 is FQNEAQ in the germline V gene (reference sequence). The CDR3 sequence is 17 residues long. V trimming: 2 bases; J trimming: 4 bases; junction bases outside the gene matches: 10. CDR3 sequence: CASSLIRLAGFTGELFF. The CDR3 bases are TGTGCCAGCAGCTTAATTAGATTAGCGGGCTTCACCGGGGAGCTGTTTTTT.

The chain joins TRBV7-9 to TRBJ1-2, with TRBD1 as a possible D gene (6 bases). Trimming took off 5 bases at V and 8 bases at J, with 18 bases between the two ends. This CDR3 is 14 amino acids long. CDR1 and CDR2 from the germline V gene are SEHNR and FQNEAQ (reference sequence). This chain's CDR3 is CASSVDTGFGGYTF. In DNA form, the CDR3 reads TGTGCCAGCAGCGTCGATACAGGGTTTGGAGGCTACACCTTC.

The J gene is TRBJ1-1, the V gene TRBV19; 7 bases line up with TRBD1. This CDR3 has 17 amino acids. CDR1 and CDR2 from the germline V gene are LNHDA and SQIVND (reference sequence). The trim removed 5 bases at V and 1 base at J, leaving 13 bases unmatched. CDR3: CASSQQGRGYANTEAFF. The CDR3 region has the DNA TGTGCCAGTAGTCAACAGGGGCGTGGGTACGCGAACACTGAAGCTTTCTTT.

This chain joins TRBV7-6 and TRBJ1-5; D is undetermined. Germline lookup yields CDR1 SGHVS and CDR2 FNYEAQ. V shed 5 bases and J shed 3 bases, with 8 bases lying between them. This CDR3 region has 13 residues. The CDR3 region is CASSPSVNQPQHF. CDR3 coding DNA: TGTGCCAGCAGCCCCTCCGTCAATCAGCCCCAGCATTTT.

A few counts support this clone. This chain connects TRBV11-2 to TRBJ2-7, with TRBD2 matching over 13 bases. The CDR3 contains 16 residues. Germline V gene sequence: CDR1 SGHAT, CDR2 FQNNGV. V dropped 1 base and J dropped 7; count of bases not matched to a gene: 7. The CDR3 region has the DNA TGTGCCAGCAGCTTAGCAGGACTAGCGGGAGTAGGGGAGCAGTACTTC. Protein sequence: CASSLAGLAGVGEQYF.

The chain joins TRBV24-1 to TRBJ2-5, with TRBD1 matching over 8 bases. The germline gives CDR1 KGHDR, CDR2 SFDVKD. The trim removed 7 bases at V and 5 bases at J, leaving 5 bases unmatched. The CDR3 extends over 13 amino acids. The CDR3 DNA follows: TGTGCCACCAGCGGACAGGGAATGGAGACCCAGTACTTC. Its translation is CATSGQGMETQYF.

V is TRBV7-9 and J is TRBJ1-4, with D perhaps matching TRBD1 (6 bases). CDR3 length equals 15 residues. V shed 3 bases and J shed 8 bases, with 16 bases lying between them. CDR1 is SEHNR and CDR2 is FQNEAQ in the germline V gene (reference sequence). The CDR3, as DNA: TGTGCCAGCAGCTTTGAGACAGGTCTTAGCGAAAAACTGTTTTTT. Translated, it gives CASSFETGLSEKLFF.